This paragraph reports one T cell receptor (beta chain). Compared with germline, one end of the junction differs, possibly owing to a read error. Germline V gene sequence: CDR1 SGDLS, CDR2 YYNGEE. This CDR3 comprises 15 residues. The data were taken from a study of PD-L1 blockade in urothelial cancer. At the level of the study: In the patient group, most of the roughly 30 were males with bladder-origin urothelial cancer. Patients' prior chemotherapy regimens numbered 0 to 3. Researchers found blood samples held a median of about 130,000 T cells.

Here immunoSEQ multiplex PCR was the method, and the copy in TCRdb shows in-frame clones only, minus some. The table includes 30,000 or so clones, roughly 84% detected once. Material: PBMCs, obtained around atezolizumab (anti-PD-L1) treatment. The receptor was isolated from a man aged 55 to 70 with urothelial cancer. The chain couples TRBV9 to TRBJ2-2; D possibly corresponds to TRBD1 (5 bases). Here the CDR3 DNA reads TGTGCCAGCAGCGTAGAAGGGGTGAACGCCGGGGAGCTGTTTTTT. This codes for CASSVEGVNAGELFF.